These 22 T cell receptor beta chains share one sample of origin, sequenced in a study of OX40 agonist ivuxolimab in advanced cancers. Libraries were prepared by immunoSEQ multiplex PCR; TCRdb keeps only in-frame clonotypes and omits some of them. There are tens of thousands of clones in the sample; about 90% occur only once, and 20% to 30% lies in the top ten. Sequences were derived from CD4+ or CD8+ T cells sorted from blood, sampled in a trial of the OX40 agonist ivuxolimab. The receptors were sampled from an adult with an advanced solid tumor such as melanoma, head and neck, liver or kidney cancer.

The chain couples TRBV7-9 to TRBJ1-2; D not certain. Germline V lookup: CDR1 SEHNR, CDR2 FQNEAQ (reference sequence). Trimming took off 5 bases at V and 4 bases at J, with 14 bases between the two ends. This CDR3 comprises 14 residues. CDR3 sequence: CASSAPEISYGYTF. The CDR3 DNA sequence: TGTGCCAGCAGCGCACCCGAAATATCCTATGGCTACACCTTC.

This chain's CDR3 is CASSGGTQETQYF. The CDR3 region has the DNA TGTGCCAGCAGTGGTGGAACCCAAGAGACCCAGTACTTC. This chain connects TRBV27 to TRBJ2-5; no firm D call. V lost 5 bases, J lost 1 base, and 8 bases lay in between. The CDR3 is 13 residues long. Germline V gene sequence: CDR1 MNHEY, CDR2 SMNVEV (reference sequence).

The chain is built from TRBV2 and TRBJ1-5, with TRBD1 matching over 8 bases. With 6 bases clipped from V and 2 bases from J, the junction kept 3 bases outside the gene matches. Germline CDR1 SNHLY, CDR2 FYNNEI. The CDR3 sequence is 14 residues long. The CDR3 sequence: CASREQGGNQPQHF. In nucleotides, the CDR3 is TGTGCCAGCAGGGAACAGGGGGGCAATCAGCCCCAGCATTTT.

The V call is TRBV5-6, the J call TRBJ2-5; D remains unclear. The CDR3 spans 14 residues. The V and J ends lost 0 bases and 2 bases respectively, with 8 bases between them. Germline loops: CDR1 SGHDT, CDR2 YYEEEE. As DNA, the CDR3 is TGTGCCAGCAGCTTGGCAATGATACAAGAGACCCAGTACTTC. Translated: CASSLAMIQETQYF.

The chain recombines TRBV7-9 with TRBJ1-1; TRBD1 is a possible D gene (5 bases). The CDR3 has 16 residues. V was clipped by 3 bases and J by 1 base, with 15 bases between them. Germline V gives CDR1 SEHNR, CDR2 FQNEAQ (reference sequence). The CDR3 protein is CASSFLPGPRNTEAFF. As DNA, the CDR3 is TGTGCCAGCAGCTTTCTTCCGGGACCCAGGAACACTGAAGCTTTCTTT.

The V call is TRBV5-8, the J call TRBJ2-7, with D unclear. The V end lost 2 bases, the J end lost 5 bases, and 8 bases lay between the germline ends. The germline V gene encodes CDR1 SGHTS and CDR2 YDEGEE. The CDR3 is 12 residues long. In DNA form, the CDR3 reads TGTGCCAGCAGCTTATTACGCAACGAGCAGTACTTC. Translation gives CASSLLRNEQYF.

This clone was seen a handful of times. The chain uses TRBV10-1 and TRBJ1-1; D is unresolved. This CDR3 is 19 amino acids long. Trimming shortened V by 0 bases and J by 3 bases, and 23 bases separated the two germline ends. In germline, CDR1 is WNHNN, CDR2 SYGVQD (reference sequence). The CDR3 nucleotides read TGCGCCAGCAGTGAGTCGATCCCGGGAGTAGTGAGAAGGGACACTGAAGCTTTCTTT. It yields the protein CASSESIPGVVRRDTEAFF.

The genes are TRBV19 and TRBJ1-2; D is undetermined. The CDR3 totals 16 residues. Trimming took off 4 bases at V and 8 bases at J, with 23 bases between the two ends. The germline CDR1 and CDR2 sequences are LNHDA and SQIVND (reference sequence). CDR3 coding DNA: TGTGCCAGTAGTAGGAGGGAGGGCCCGGGGATAAACGGCTACACCTTC. Translated: CASSRREGPGINGYTF.

This chain uses TRBV15 with TRBJ1-5; D uncertain. CDR1 is LNHNV and CDR2 is YYDKDF in the germline V gene (reference sequence). This CDR3 comprises 14 residues. The V end lost 6 bases, the J end lost 0 bases, and 9 bases lay between the germline ends. CDR3 protein: CATSPGDSNQPQHF. Here the CDR3 DNA reads TGTGCCACCAGTCCCGGGGATAGCAATCAGCCCCAGCATTTT.

By share of the sample, this clone is hyperexpanded. The genes are TRBV6-5 and TRBJ1-5; 7 bases agree with TRBD1. The ends lost 6 bases at V and 4 bases at J; junction bases unmatched: 6. CDR1 is MNHEY and CDR2 is SVGAGI in the germline V gene. The CDR3 is 14 amino acids. CDR3 coding DNA: TGTGCCAGCAGCCCGGGACAGAAGAATCAGCCCCAGCATTTT. Protein product: CASSPGQKNQPQHF.

This chain uses TRBV23-1 with TRBJ1-1, with D perhaps TRBD1 (6 bases). TRBV23-1 is recorded as an ORF, its role being uncertain. V lost 1 base and J lost 2, with 17 bases in between. The CDR3 runs 17 residues. CDR3 DNA: TGCGCCAGCAGTCAATTCCGGGACATCCAAGAAAACACTGAAGCTTTCTTT. Translating gives CASSQFRDIQENTEAFF.

The CDR3 nucleotides are TGTGCCACCAGCAGAGGGGATATGAACACAGATACGCAGTATTTT. Translating gives CATSRGDMNTDTQYF. The gene calls are TRBV15 and TRBJ2-3; D unclear. The CDR3 contains 15 residues. V lost 1 base and J lost 2, with 10 bases in between. Germline CDR1 LNHNV, CDR2 YYDKDF (reference sequence).

This clone was seen once. The rearrangement links TRBV19 to TRBJ2-1; D remains unclear. The V end was cut by 7 bases, the J end by 6 bases, with 7 bases between. This CDR3 has 11 residues. Germline V lookup: CDR1 LNHDA, CDR2 SQIVND (reference sequence). The CDR3 is CASKQVNEQFF. In nucleotides, the CDR3 is TGTGCCAGTAAACAAGTCAATGAGCAGTTCTTC.

The chain recombines TRBV4-1 with TRBJ2-3; 8 positions agree with TRBD1. After removal of 4 bases from V and 3 bases from J, the junction contained 12 bases not matched to a gene. The CDR3 runs to 17 residues. The V gene's germline CDR1 is MGHRA and CDR2 YSYEKL. The CDR3 loop is CASSLRKGTGATDTQYF. CDR3 sequence (DNA): TGCGCCAGCAGCCTCCGAAAGGGGACAGGTGCGACAGATACGCAGTATTTT.

V usage is TRBV14 and J usage is TRBJ2-7; 7 positions match TRBD2. Germline V gives CDR1 SGHDN, CDR2 FVKESK. Trimming at V came to 2 bases and at J to 4 bases, leaving 5 bases not matched to a gene. This CDR3 region has 14 residues. This CDR3 is CASSQILAEYEQYF. The CDR3 DNA sequence: TGTGCCAGCAGCCAAATTCTAGCGGAGTACGAGCAGTACTTC.

The chain has TRBV11-3 and TRBJ2-3; 9 bases align to TRBD2. V lost 4 bases, J lost 3 bases, and 14 bases stayed unmatched. The CDR3 runs 18 residues. Germline-derived CDR1 and CDR2 are SGHNT and YENEEA. CDR3 sequence (DNA): TGTGCCAGCAGCTCGGGGGTGCTAGCGGGACGCCAAACAGATACGCAGTATTTT. Translating it yields CASSSGVLAGRQTDTQYF.

The J gene is TRBJ2-1, the V gene TRBV7-9; no clear D. The V gene's germline CDR1 is SEHNR and CDR2 FQNEAQ (reference sequence). The CDR3 length is 13 residues. Trimming cost V 1 base and J 4 bases, with 5 bases left between them. CDR3 protein: CASSLVVYNEQFF. CDR3 sequence (DNA): TGTGCCAGCAGCTTAGTAGTTTACAATGAGCAGTTCTTC.

The V gene is TRBV7-9, the J gene TRBJ2-1; 10 nucleotides match TRBD2. The germline V gene encodes CDR1 SEHNR and CDR2 FQNEAQ (reference sequence). The CDR3 sequence is 16 residues long. V trimming: 2 bases; J trimming: 5 bases; junction bases outside the gene matches: 6. As DNA, the CDR3 is TGTGCCAGCAGCTTATATCAGACTAGCGGGCACAATGAGCAGTTCTTC. It encodes CASSLYQTSGHNEQFF.

The CDR3 DNA sequence: TGTGCCAGCTCACGCGGACAGGGCACCTTAAACACTGAAGCTTTCTTT. This sequence encodes CASSRGQGTLNTEAFF. This chain uses TRBV18 with TRBJ1-1, with 8 bases fitting TRBD1. Germline V CDR1 and CDR2: KGHSH, LQKENI. The CDR3 loop spans 16 amino acids. V trimming: 4 bases; J trimming: 2 bases; junction bases outside the gene matches: 9.

The V gene is TRBV18, the J gene TRBJ1-4; unclear D gene. V shed 4 bases and J shed 1 base, with 22 bases lying between them. The CDR3 is 19 residues long. Germline V CDR1 and CDR2: KGHSH, LQKENI. The CDR3 sequence is CASSLLGPDELRTNEKLFF. CDR3 DNA: TGTGCCAGCTCACTACTGGGCCCGGACGAGCTTAGAACTAATGAAAAACTGTTTTTT.

This chain connects TRBV19 to TRBJ2-1; TRBD2 agrees at 9 bases. Unmatched junction bases numbered 9, after V lost 5 bases and J lost 7 bases. This CDR3 contains 15 residues. Germline lookup yields CDR1 LNHDA and CDR2 SQIVND (reference sequence). CDR3 residues: CASSPGTSRWNEQFF. Here the CDR3 DNA reads TGTGCCAGTAGTCCCGGGACTAGCCGATGGAATGAGCAGTTCTTC.

The chain employs TRBV4-1 and TRBJ2-1; D not certain. This CDR3 is built from 12 residues. Germline V gene lookup returns CDR1 MGHRA and CDR2 YSYEKL. Trimming took off 5 bases at V and 10 bases at J, with 12 bases between the two ends. As DNA, the CDR3 is TGCGCCAGCAGCAGGATCGCGCGGGAGCAGTTCTTC. This codes for CASSRIAREQFF.